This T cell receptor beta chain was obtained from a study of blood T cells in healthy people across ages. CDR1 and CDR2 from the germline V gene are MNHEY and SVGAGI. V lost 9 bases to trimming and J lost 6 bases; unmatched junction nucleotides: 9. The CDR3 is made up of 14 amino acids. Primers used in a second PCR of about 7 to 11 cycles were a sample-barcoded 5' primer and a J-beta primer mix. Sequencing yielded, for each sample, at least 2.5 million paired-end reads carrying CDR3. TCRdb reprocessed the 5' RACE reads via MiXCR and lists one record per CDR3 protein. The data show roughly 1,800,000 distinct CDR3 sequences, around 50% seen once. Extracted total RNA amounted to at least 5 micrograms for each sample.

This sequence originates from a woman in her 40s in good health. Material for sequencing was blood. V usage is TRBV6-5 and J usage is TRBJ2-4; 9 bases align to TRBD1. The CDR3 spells CASSRDRVLNIQYF. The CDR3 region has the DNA TGTGCCAGTTCCCGGGACAGGGTTTTAAACATTCAGTACTTC.